Here is one T cell receptor (beta chain) with its context. Its target is not known. Preparation of the TCRbeta library was carried out with unique molecular identifiers. MiXCR was run by TCRdb on the PCR reads, yielding one entry per CDR3 protein. The sample has around 800,000 distinct CDR3 sequences; 16% are singletons. The data are from a study of T-cell reconstitution after alpha-beta-depleted transplantation in children. Study-wide findings and caveats: Once a year had passed after transplant, T-cell counts and diversity came mostly from newly produced T cells.

Trimming left V 1 base short and J 8 bases short, with 11 bases between. Germline V lookup: CDR1 DFQATT, CDR2 SNEGSKA (reference sequence). The CDR3 runs 12 residues. The chain joins TRBV20-1 to TRBJ2-5, with D uncertain. The sequence derives from a male patient between 10 and 17 years old who had a stem cell transplant for acute lymphoblastic leukemia, so the T cells may come from the graft donor. Sequenced here: PBMCs, mostly from graft donor cells, sampled 360 days after TCRalphabeta/CD19-depleted stem cell transplant. DNA of the CDR3: TGCAGTGCTAGAGTGACTCCCAGTACCCAGTACTTC. This gives the protein CSARVTPSTQYF.